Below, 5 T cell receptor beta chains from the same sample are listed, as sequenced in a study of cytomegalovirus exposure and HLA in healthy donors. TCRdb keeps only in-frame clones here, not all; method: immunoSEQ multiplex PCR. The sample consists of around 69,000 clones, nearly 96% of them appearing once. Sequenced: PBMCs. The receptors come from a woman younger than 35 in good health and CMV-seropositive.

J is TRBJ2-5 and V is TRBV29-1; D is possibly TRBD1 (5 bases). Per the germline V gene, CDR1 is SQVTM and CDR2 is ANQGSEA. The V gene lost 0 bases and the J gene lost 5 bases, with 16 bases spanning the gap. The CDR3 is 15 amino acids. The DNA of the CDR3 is TGCAGCGTTGAAGAGTGGTGGGGCCGGCTTGAGACCCAGTACTTC. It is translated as CSVEEWWGRLETQYF. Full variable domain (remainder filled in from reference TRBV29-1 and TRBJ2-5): SAVISQKPSRDICQRGTSLTIQCQVDSQVTMMFWYRQQPGQSLTLIATANQGSEATYESGFVIDKFPISRPNLTFSTLTVSNMSPEDSSIYLCSVEEWWGRLETQYFGPGTRLLVL.

The DNA of the CDR3 is TGTGCCAGCAGCTTGCCACACACAGATACGCAGTATTTT. Its protein is CASSLPHTDTQYF. This sequence joins TRBV5-4 and TRBJ2-3; no reliable D call. V dropped 1 base and J dropped 2 bases, with 5 bases sitting between them. This CDR3 is 13 amino acids long. From germline, CDR1 is SGHNT and CDR2 YYREEE (reference sequence).

Here the CDR3 DNA reads TGTGCCAGCAGCGTAGGGACAGCACTTAATGAAAAACTGTTTTTT. As protein: CASSVGTALNEKLFF. This chain connects TRBV11-2 to TRBJ1-4, with 7 bases fitting TRBD1. The CDR3 is made up of 15 amino acids. Germline lookup yields CDR1 SGHAT and CDR2 FQNNGV. V trimming: 5 bases; J trimming: 4 bases; junction bases outside the gene matches: 7.

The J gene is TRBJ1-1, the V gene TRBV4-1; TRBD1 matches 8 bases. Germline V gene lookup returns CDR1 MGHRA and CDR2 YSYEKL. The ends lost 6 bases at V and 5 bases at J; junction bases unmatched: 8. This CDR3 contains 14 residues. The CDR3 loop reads CASRTDRVGTEAFF. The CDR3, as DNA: TGCGCCAGCAGGACGGACAGGGTAGGAACTGAAGCTTTCTTT.

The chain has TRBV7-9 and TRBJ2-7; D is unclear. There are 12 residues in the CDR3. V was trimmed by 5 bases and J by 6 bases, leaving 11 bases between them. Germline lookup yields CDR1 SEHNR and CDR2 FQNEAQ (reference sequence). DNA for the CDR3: TGTGCCAGCAGCCCGGGTACCTCCGAGCAGTACTTC. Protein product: CASSPGTSEQYF.